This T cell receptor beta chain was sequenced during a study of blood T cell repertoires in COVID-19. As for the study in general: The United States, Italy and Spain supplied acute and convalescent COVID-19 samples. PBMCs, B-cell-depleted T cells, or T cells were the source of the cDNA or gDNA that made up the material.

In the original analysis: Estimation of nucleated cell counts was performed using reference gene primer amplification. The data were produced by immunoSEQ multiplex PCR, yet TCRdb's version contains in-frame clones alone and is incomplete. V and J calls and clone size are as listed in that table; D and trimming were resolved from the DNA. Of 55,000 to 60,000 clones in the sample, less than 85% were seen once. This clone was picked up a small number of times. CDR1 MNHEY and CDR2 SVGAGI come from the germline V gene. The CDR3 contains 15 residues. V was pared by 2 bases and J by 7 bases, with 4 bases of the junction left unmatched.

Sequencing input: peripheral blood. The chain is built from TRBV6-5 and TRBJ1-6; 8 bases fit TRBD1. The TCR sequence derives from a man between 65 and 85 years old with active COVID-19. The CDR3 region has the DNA TGTGCCAGCAGTTACGGCGGACAGGGCAATTCACCCCTCCACTTT. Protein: CASSYGGQGNSPLHF.